The clone carrying this TCR beta chain has only a few counts. Trimming left V 8 bases short and J 3 bases short, with 11 bases between. Germline CDR1 and CDR2: MNHEY and SMNVEV (reference sequence). The CDR3 length is 12 residues. These data belong to a study of T-cell memory formation after mild COVID-19. About the research overall: Clusters of TCRs were largely donor specific.

One entry per CDR3 protein results from TCRdb running MiXCR on the 5' RACE reads. The data show 150,000 to 200,000 distinct CDR3 sequences, approximately 15% seen once. The chain recombines TRBV27 with TRBJ2-7, with D unresolved. The specimen was PBMCs or a T cell subset sorted from them (not recorded which). The source of this sequence is an adult woman who had mild COVID-19 (a few samples of this study predate the infection). Cell type and time point are not known. CDR3 in amino acids: CASANYIYEQYF. CDR3 DNA: TGTGCCAGCGCTAACTATATCTACGAGCAGTACTTC.